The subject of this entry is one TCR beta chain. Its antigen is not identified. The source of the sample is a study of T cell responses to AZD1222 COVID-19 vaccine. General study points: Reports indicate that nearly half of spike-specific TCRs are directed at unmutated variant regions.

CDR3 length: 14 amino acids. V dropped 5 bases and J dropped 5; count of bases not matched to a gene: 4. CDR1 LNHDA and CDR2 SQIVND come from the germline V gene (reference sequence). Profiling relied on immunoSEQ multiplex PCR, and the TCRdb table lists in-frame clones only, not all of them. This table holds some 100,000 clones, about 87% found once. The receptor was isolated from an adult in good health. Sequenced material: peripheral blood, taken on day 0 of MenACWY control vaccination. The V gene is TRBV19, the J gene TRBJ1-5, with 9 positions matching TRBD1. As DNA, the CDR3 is TGTGCCAGTAGTCGAACAGGGGGCGATCAGCCCCAGCATTTT. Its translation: CASSRTGGDQPQHF.